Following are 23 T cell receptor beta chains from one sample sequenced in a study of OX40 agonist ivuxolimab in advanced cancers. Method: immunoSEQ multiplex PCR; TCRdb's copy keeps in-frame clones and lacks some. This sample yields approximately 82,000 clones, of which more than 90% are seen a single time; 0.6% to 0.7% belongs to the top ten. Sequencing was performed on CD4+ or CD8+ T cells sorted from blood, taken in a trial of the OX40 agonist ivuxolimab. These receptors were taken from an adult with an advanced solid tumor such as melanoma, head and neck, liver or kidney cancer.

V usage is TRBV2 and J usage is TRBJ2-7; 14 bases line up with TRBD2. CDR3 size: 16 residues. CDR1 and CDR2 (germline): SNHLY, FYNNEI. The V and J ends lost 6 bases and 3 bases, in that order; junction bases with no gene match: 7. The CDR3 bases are TGTGCCAGCAGGCCGGGACTAGCGGGAGAAGGCTACGAGCAGTACTTC. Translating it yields CASRPGLAGEGYEQYF.

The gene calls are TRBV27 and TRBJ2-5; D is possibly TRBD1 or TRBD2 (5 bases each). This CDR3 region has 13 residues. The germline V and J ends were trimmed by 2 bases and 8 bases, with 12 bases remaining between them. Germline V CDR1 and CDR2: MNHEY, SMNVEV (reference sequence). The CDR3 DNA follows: TGTGCCAGCAGTTTAGGGGACGGGTTCACCCAGTACTTC. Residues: CASSLGDGFTQYF.

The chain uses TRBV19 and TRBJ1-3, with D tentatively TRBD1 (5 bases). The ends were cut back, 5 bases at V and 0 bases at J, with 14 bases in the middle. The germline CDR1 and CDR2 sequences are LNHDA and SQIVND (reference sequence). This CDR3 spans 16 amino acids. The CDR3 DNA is TGTGCCAGTAGTGTCGGACACAGCAGCTCTGGAAACACCATATATTTT. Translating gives CASSVGHSSSGNTIYF.

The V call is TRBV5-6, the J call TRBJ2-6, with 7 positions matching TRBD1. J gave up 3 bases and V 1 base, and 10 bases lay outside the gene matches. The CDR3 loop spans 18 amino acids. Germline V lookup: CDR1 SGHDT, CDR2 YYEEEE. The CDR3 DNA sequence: TGTGCCAGCAGCTTGCTGAGACAGGGTGTGTTTGGGGCCAACGTCCTGACTTTC. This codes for CASSLLRQGVFGANVLTF.

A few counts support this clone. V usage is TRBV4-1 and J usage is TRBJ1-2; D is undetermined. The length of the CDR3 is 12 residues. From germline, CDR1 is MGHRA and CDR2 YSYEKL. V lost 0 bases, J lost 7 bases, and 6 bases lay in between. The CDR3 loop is CASSQEGSGYTF. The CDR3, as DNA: TGCGCCAGCAGCCAAGAGGGTAGTGGCTACACCTTC.

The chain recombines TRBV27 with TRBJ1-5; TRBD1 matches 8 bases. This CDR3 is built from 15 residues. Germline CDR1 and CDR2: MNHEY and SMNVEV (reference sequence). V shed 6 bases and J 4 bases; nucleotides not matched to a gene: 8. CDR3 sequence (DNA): TGTGCCAGCAGGCCGGCAGGGGGCGGTAATCAGCCCCAGCATTTT. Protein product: CASRPAGGGNQPQHF.

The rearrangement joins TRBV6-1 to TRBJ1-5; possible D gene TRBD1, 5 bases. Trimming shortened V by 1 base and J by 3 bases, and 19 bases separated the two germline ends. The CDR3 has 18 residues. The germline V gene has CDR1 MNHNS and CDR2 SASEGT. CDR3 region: CASSEEGSRRGFNQPQHF. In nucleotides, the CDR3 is TGTGCCAGCAGTGAAGAAGGATCCAGGAGGGGTTTCAATCAGCCCCAGCATTTT.

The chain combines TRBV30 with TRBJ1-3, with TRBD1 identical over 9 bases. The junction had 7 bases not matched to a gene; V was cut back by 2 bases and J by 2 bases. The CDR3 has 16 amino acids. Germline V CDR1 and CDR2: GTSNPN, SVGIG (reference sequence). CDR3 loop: CAWSPTGGVTGNTIYF. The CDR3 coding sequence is TGTGCCTGGAGTCCCACAGGGGGCGTGACTGGAAACACCATATATTTT. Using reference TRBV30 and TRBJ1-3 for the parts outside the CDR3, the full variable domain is SQTIHQWPATLVQPVGSPLSLECTVEGTSNPNLYWYRQAAGRGLQLLFYSVGIGQISSEVPQNLSASRPQDRQFILSSKKLLLSDSGFYLCAWSPTGGVTGNTIYFGEGSWLTVV.

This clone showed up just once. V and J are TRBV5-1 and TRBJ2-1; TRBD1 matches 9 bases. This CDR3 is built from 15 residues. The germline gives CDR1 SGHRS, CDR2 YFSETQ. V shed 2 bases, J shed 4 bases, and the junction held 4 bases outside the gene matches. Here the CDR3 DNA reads TGCGCCAGCAGCTTTCATGGACAGGGGTACAATGAGCAGTTCTTC. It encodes CASSFHGQGYNEQFF.

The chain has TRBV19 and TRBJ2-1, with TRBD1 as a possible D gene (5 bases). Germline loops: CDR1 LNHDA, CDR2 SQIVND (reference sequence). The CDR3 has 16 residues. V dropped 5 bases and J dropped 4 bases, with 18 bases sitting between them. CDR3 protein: CASSHTGNRKYNEQFF. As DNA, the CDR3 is TGTGCCAGTAGTCATACTGGAAACAGGAAATACAATGAGCAGTTCTTC.

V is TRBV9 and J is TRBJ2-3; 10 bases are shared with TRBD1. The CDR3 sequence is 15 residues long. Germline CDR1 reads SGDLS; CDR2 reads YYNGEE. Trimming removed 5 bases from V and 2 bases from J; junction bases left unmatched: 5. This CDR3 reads CASRAGQGFTDTQYF. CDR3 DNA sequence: TGTGCCAGCAGGGCGGGACAGGGGTTCACAGATACGCAGTATTTT.

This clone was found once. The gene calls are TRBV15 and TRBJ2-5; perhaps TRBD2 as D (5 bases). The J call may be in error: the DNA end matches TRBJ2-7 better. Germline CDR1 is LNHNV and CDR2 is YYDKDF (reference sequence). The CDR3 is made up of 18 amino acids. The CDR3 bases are TGTGCCACCAGCAGATCCCATATACCGGGATCCGGATCGGGCGAGCAGTACTTC. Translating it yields CATSRSHIPGSGSGEQYF.

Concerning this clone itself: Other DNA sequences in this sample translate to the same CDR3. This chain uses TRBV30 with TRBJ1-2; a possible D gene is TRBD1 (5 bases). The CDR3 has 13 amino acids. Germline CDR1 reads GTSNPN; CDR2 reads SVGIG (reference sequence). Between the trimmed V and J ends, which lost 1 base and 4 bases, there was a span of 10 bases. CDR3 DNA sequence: TGTGCCTGGAGTGAGGGGAGGATCTATGGCTACACCTTC. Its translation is CAWSEGRIYGYTF. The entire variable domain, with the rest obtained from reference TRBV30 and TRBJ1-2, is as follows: SQTIHQWPATLVQPVGSPLSLECTVEGTSNPNLYWYRQAAGRGLQLLFYSVGIGQISSEVPQNLSASRPQDRQFILSSKKLLLSDSGFYLCAWSEGRIYGYTFGSGTRLTVV.

The CDR3 region is CASSLVARGTGELFF. The CDR3 DNA reads as TGTGCCAGCAGCTTAGTAGCCAGGGGCACCGGGGAGCTGTTTTTT. This rearrangement joins TRBV5-4 to TRBJ2-2; D possibly corresponds to TRBD1 (6 bases). Looked up from germline, CDR1 is SGHNT and CDR2 is YYREEE (reference sequence). V lost 2 bases and J lost 4, with 12 bases in between. This CDR3 contains 15 residues.

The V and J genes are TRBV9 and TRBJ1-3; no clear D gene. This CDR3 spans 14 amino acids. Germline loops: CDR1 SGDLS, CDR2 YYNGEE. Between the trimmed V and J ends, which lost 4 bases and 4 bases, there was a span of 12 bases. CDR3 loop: CASSIWGMGNTIYF. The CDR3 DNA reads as TGTGCCAGCAGCATCTGGGGTATGGGAAACACCATATATTTT.

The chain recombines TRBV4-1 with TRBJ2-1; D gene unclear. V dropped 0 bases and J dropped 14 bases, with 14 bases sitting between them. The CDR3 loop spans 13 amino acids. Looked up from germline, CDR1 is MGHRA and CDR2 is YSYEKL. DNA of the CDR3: TGCGCCAGCAGCCAAGACCCCACTGGGCCCGAGTTCTTC. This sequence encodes CASSQDPTGPEFF.

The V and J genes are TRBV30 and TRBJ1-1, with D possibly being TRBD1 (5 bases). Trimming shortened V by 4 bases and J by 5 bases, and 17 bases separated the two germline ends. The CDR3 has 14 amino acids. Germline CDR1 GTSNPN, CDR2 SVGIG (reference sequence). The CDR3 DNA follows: TGTGCCTGGACCCCCGGGGGGGGTGGAACTGAAGCTTTCTTT. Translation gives CAWTPGGGGTEAFF.

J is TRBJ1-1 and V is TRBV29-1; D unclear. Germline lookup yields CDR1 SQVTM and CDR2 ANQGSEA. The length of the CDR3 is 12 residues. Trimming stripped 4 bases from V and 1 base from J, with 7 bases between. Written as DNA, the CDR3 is TGCAGCGTTGTTCCCGCGAACACTGAAGCTTTCTTT. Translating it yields CSVVPANTEAFF. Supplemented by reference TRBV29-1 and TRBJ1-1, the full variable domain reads SAVISQKPSRDICQRGTSLTIQCQVDSQVTMMFWYRQQPGQSLTLIATANQGSEATYESGFVIDKFPISRPNLTFSTLTVSNMSPEDSSIYLCSVVPANTEAFFGQGTRLTVV.

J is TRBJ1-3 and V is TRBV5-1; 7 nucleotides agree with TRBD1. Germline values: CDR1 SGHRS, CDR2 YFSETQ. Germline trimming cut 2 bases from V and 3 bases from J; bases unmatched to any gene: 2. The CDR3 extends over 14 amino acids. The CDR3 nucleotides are TGCGCCAGCAGCTTCGGGACAGTTGGAAACACCATATATTTT. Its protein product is CASSFGTVGNTIYF.

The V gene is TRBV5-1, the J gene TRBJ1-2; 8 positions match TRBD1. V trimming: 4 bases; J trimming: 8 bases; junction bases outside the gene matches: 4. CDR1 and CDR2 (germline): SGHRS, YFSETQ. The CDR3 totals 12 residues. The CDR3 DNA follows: TGCGCCAGCAGCGGACAGGGCTACGGCTACACCTTC. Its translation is CASSGQGYGYTF. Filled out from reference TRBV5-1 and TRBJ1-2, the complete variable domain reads KAGVTQTPRYLIKTRGQQVTLSCSPISGHRSVSWYQQTPGQGLQFLFEYFSETQRNKGNFPGRFSGRQFSNSRSEMNVSTLELGDSALYLCASSGQGYGYTFGSGTRLTVV.

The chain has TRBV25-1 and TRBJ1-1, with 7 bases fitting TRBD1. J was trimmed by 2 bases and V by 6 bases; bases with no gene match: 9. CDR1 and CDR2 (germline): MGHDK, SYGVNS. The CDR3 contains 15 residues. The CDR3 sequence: CASSRKGARNTEAFF. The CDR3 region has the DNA TGTGCCAGCAGCAGGAAGGGGGCCAGAAACACTGAAGCTTTCTTT.

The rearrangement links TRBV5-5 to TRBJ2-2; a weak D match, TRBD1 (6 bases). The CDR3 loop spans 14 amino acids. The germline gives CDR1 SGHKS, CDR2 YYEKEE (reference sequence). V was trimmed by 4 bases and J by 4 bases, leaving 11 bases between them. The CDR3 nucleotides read TGTGCCAGCAGCATAGGGACACCCACCGGGGAGCTGTTTTTT. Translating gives CASSIGTPTGELFF. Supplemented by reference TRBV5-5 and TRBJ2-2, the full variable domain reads DAGVTQSPTHLIKTRGQQVTLRCSPISGHKSVSWYQQVLGQGPQFIFQYYEKEERGRGNFPDRFSARQFPNYSSELNVNALLLGDSALYLCASSIGTPTGELFFGEGSRLTVL.

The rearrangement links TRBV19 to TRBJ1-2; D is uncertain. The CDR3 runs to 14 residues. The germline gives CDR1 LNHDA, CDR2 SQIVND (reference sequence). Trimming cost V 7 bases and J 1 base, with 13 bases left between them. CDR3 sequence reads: CASKAGVLNYGYTF. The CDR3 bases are TGTGCCAGTAAAGCTGGGGTACTTAACTATGGCTACACCTTC.